Listed below are T cell receptor beta chains from one sample, sequenced in a study of CD4+ T cells in melanoma. Assay: immunoSEQ multiplex PCR; the TCRdb copy retains only in-frame clones and omits some. The data show 13,000 or so clones, about 70% seen once. The specimen was cells from a culture (not recorded whether cultured in vitro). The receptor set was obtained from a human donor with melanoma. Both conserved end residues are part of each CDR3. The order of the fields is clone size, V gene, D gene, J gene, CDR3 protein, CDR3 DNA. The D gene is left open where the match is weak. Part of the rows lack a size; the others show once, few, many or a class for expanded clones.

medium-sized	TRBV9	TRBD2	TRBJ2-5	CASSPTSGARETQYF	TGTGCCAGCAGTCCAACTAGCGGGGCTAGGGAGACCCAGTACTTC
.	TRBV5-6	TRBD1	TRBJ1-1	CASSFGTGLAFF	TGTGCCAGCAGCTTTGGGACAGGGTTGGCTTTCTTT
.	TRBV2	.	TRBJ2-6	CASAGYYGRSGANVLTF	TGTGCCAGCGCAGGGTATTACGGGCGCTCTGGGGCCAACGTCCTGACTTTC
.	TRBV11-2	TRBD1	TRBJ1-1	CASSKETGSSTEAFF	TGTGCCAGCAGCAAGGAGACAGGGTCGAGCACTGAAGCTTTCTTT
few	TRBV6-1	TRBD1	TRBJ1-2	CASNILGDRGLGYTF	TGTGCCAGCAATATACTTGGGGACAGGGGGCTCGGCTACACCTTC
few	TRBV5-4	.	TRBJ2-7	CASSSRAGAYSEQYF	TGTGCCAGCAGCTCCCGGGCGGGGGCCTATTCCGAGCAGTACTTC
.	TRBV6-6	TRBD1	TRBJ2-5	CASSYQGEQETQYF	TGTGCCAGCAGTTACCAGGGGGAACAAGAGACCCAGTACTTC
medium-sized	TRBV19	.	TRBJ1-6	CASSINRESPLHF	TGTGCCAGTAGTATCAACAGGGAGTCACCCCTCCACTTT
few	TRBV18	.	TRBJ1-1	CASSSGRGMNTEAFF	TGTGCCAGCTCATCCGGACGGGGAATGAACACTGAAGCTTTCTTT
few	TRBV10-3	.	TRBJ2-7	CAISNAQALGEYF	TGTGCCATCAGTAACGCGCAGGCGCTTGGGGAGTACTTC
.	TRBV11-1	.	TRBJ1-2	CASSKRGPPRDYGYTF	TGTGCCAGCAGTAAAAGGGGCCCCCCAAGGGACTATGGCTACACCTTC
few	TRBV6-6	.	TRBJ1-1	CASSYSQRSEAFF	TGTGCCAGCAGTTACTCGCAGCGCAGCGAAGCTTTCTTT
.	TRBV7-8	TRBD1	TRBJ1-4	CASSSPATGGANEKLFF	TGTGCCAGCAGCTCACCAGCGACAGGGGGCGCGAATGAAAAACTGTTTTTT
few	TRBV2	.	TRBJ1-3	CASSDRGNTIYF	TGTGCCAGCAGTGACCGGGGAAACACCATATATTTT
few	TRBV11-2	.	TRBJ1-1	CASSRMNTEAFF	TGTGCCAGTAGTAGGATGAACACTGAAGCTTTCTTT
.	TRBV19	.	TRBJ2-2	CASSTRGSSGELFF	TGTGCCAGTAGTACCAGGGGTAGTTCCGGGGAGCTGTTTTTT
.	TRBV7-7	.	TRBJ2-5	CASSSRVGETQYF	TGTGCTAGCTCATCGCGGGTAGGAGAGACCCAGTACTTC
.	TRBV19	.	TRBJ2-6	CASRVGGANVLTF	TGTGCCAGTAGGGTCGGCGGGGCCAACGTCCTGACTTTC